The 15 T cell receptor beta chains below come from one sample, sequenced in a study of Ad26.COV2.S vaccination and SARS-CoV-2 variants. Sequencing used immunoSEQ multiplex PCR; TCRdb keeps in-frame clones, though not all of them. The data contain around 400,000 clones, about nine tenths of them seen just once; the ten biggest clones take up under 2%. Treatment described: over 15 received Ad26.COV2.S at low or high dose, single or two shots; 5 received placebo; per-sample allocation not given. The study sampled participants on day 63 after the first vaccine or placebo injection. Here the sequenced sample was peripheral blood, taken in a trial of Ad26.COV2.S vaccine versus placebo. The receptors originated from a person aged 18-60 years who received the Ad26.COV2.S COVID-19 vaccine or a placebo.

The chain couples TRBV5-1 to TRBJ2-7, with D perhaps TRBD1 (5 bases). Germline-derived CDR1 and CDR2 are SGHRS and YFSETQ. Trimming took off 2 bases at V and 5 bases at J, with 11 bases between the two ends. This CDR3 region has 13 residues. CDR3 region: CASSFRTNDEQYF. CDR3 sequence (DNA): TGCGCCAGCAGCTTTAGGACAAACGACGAGCAGTACTTC.

The rearrangement links TRBV6-2 or TRBV6-3 to TRBJ1-1; D call uncertain. V dropped 8 bases and J dropped 1 base, with 17 bases sitting between them. Germline CDR1 is MNHEY and CDR2 is SVGEGT. The CDR3 is 15 amino acids. Written as DNA, the CDR3 is TGTGCCAGCGGCCGCCCCCCAGGTCGGAACACTGAAGCTTTCTTT. Protein: CASGRPPGRNTEAFF.

Note on this clone: One base away lies a much larger clone, so this may be a sequencing read error. CDR3 sequence: CASSPKGDTQYF. CDR3 nucleotides: TGTGCCAGCAGCCCTAAGGGGGATACGCAGTATTTT. The V gene is TRBV5-5, the J gene TRBJ2-3; tentative D call: TRBD1 (5 bases). Trimming took 4 bases from V and 6 from J, leaving 9 bases between them. Per the germline V gene, CDR1 is SGHKS and CDR2 is YYEKEE (reference sequence). The CDR3 is made up of 12 amino acids.

This chain links TRBV5-1 with TRBJ2-5, with TRBD2 as a possible D gene (5 bases). Germline assignment: CDR1 SGHRS and CDR2 YFSETQ. This CDR3 contains 14 residues. Trimming stripped 0 bases from V and 0 bases from J, with 6 bases between. The DNA of the CDR3 is TGCGCCAGCAGCTTGGCCGGGAACCAAGAGACCCAGTACTTC. Protein sequence: CASSLAGNQETQYF.

The rearrangement uses TRBV6-4 and TRBJ1-2; maybe TRBD1 (5 bases). V was cut by 0 bases and J by 8 bases, with 16 bases left in between. Per the germline V gene, CDR1 is MRHNA and CDR2 is SNTAGT. The CDR3 runs to 15 residues. Here the CDR3 DNA reads TGTGCCAGCAGTGACTCTTGGGGCCCGGTGGAGGGCTACACCTTC. Its protein product is CASSDSWGPVEGYTF.

In its sample, this clone was seen once. V gene TRBV10-1 combines with J gene TRBJ2-7; D gene uncertain. Between the trimmed V and J ends, which lost 5 bases and 3 bases, there was a span of 5 bases. The length of the CDR3 is 11 residues. The germline gives CDR1 WNHNN, CDR2 SYGVQD (reference sequence). The CDR3 loop reads CASSNGYEQYF. In DNA, the CDR3 is TGCGCCAGCAGTAATGGCTACGAGCAGTACTTC.

The chain joins TRBV5-6 to TRBJ2-7; unclear D gene. Germline V gene data show CDR1 as SGHDT and CDR2 as YYEEEE. The CDR3 covers 11 residues. V lost 6 bases to trimming and J lost 5 bases, with 9 bases between them. Written as DNA, the CDR3 is TGTGCCAGCAACTCACGTAACGAGCAGTACTTC. Its protein is CASNSRNEQYF.

J is TRBJ2-6 and V is TRBV9; unclear D gene. V lost 1 base and J 2 bases, leaving 13 bases between the germline ends. Germline CDR1 and CDR2: SGDLS and YYNGEE. This CDR3 is 17 amino acids long. The CDR3 spells CASSVSGRPPGANVLTF. CDR3 nucleotide sequence: TGTGCCAGCAGCGTATCCGGGCGGCCTCCTGGGGCCAACGTCCTGACTTTC.

This clone was observed a single time. The chain is built from TRBV28 and TRBJ2-2; 8 bases align to TRBD1. J lost 3 bases, V lost 4 bases, and 10 bases had no gene match. From germline, CDR1 is MDHEN and CDR2 SYDVKM. The CDR3 is 17 amino acids. In nucleotides, the CDR3 is TGTGCCAGCAGTTCCCGCATGACAGGGGCGGACACCGGGGAGCTGTTTTTT. It encodes CASSSRMTGADTGELFF. The complete variable domain, with remaining parts taken from reference TRBV28 and TRBJ2-2, reads DVKVTQSSRYLVKRTGEKVFLECVQDMDHENMFWYRQDPGLGLRLIYFSYDVKMKEKGDIPEGYSVSREKKERFSLILESASTNQTSMYLCASSSRMTGADTGELFFGEGSRLTVL.

The genes are TRBV14 and TRBJ2-6; no reliable D call. The germline CDR1 and CDR2 sequences are SGHDN and FVKESK. V was shortened by 2 bases and J by 1 base, with 0 bases between the two germline ends. The CDR3 has 13 residues. This CDR3 reads CASSQSGANVLTF. DNA for the CDR3: TGTGCCAGCAGCCAATCTGGGGCCAACGTCCTGACTTTC. Using reference TRBV14 and TRBJ2-6 for the parts outside the CDR3, the full variable domain is EAGVTQFPSHSVIEKGQTVTLRCDPISGHDNLYWYRRVMGKEIKFLLHFVKESKQDESGMPNNRFLAERTGGTYSTLKVQPAELEDSGVYFCASSQSGANVLTFGAGSRLTVL.

This clone was detected a few times. J is TRBJ2-7 and V is TRBV30; TRBD2 agrees at 13 bases. In germline, CDR1 is GTSNPN, CDR2 SVGIG (reference sequence). The junction had 12 bases not matched to a gene; V was cut back by 3 bases and J by 7 bases. The CDR3 sequence is 16 residues long. DNA for the CDR3: TGTGCCTGGAGCAAGCCACTAGCGGGAGGGCCTGGTGAGCAGTACTTC. This sequence encodes CAWSKPLAGGPGEQYF.

This clone was found once. The gene calls are TRBV6-1 and TRBJ2-1; 12 bases are a match to TRBD1. Germline V CDR1 and CDR2: MNHNS, SASEGT. This CDR3 spans 16 amino acids. With 1 base clipped from V and 9 bases from J, the junction kept 7 bases outside the gene matches. Here the CDR3 reads CASSEDPGQGAGEQFF. The CDR3 bases are TGTGCCAGCAGTGAAGATCCGGGACAGGGGGCTGGTGAGCAGTTCTTC.

The V gene is TRBV2, the J gene TRBJ1-5; D unclear. The V end was cut by 3 bases, the J end by 3 bases, with 9 bases between. The CDR3 contains 14 residues. Germline assignment: CDR1 SNHLY and CDR2 FYNNEI. In nucleotides, the CDR3 is TGTGCCAGCAGTGACGGACCGAACAATCAGCCCCAGCATTTT. Translation gives CASSDGPNNQPQHF.

This sequence joins TRBV11-1 and TRBJ1-1, with D perhaps TRBD1 (6 bases). This CDR3 spans 16 amino acids. CDR1 and CDR2 (germline): SGHAT, FQDESV (reference sequence). V was clipped by 5 bases and J by 1 base, with 17 bases between them. For the CDR3, the DNA is TGTGCCAGCAGCCCAAAAAAGACAGGACCGAACACTGAAGCTTTCTTT. Translated: CASSPKKTGPNTEAFF.

The V gene is TRBV24-1, the J gene TRBJ2-7; TRBD1 matches 10 bases. Per germline, CDR1 KGHDR and CDR2 SFDVKD. The length of the CDR3 is 16 residues. Losses at the gene ends were 3 bases for V and 6 bases for J; bases not matched to a gene: 10. The CDR3 bases are TGTGCCACCAGTGATCGCGCCGGGACAGGGGTTTTCGAGCAGTACTTC. Translated: CATSDRAGTGVFEQYF.